These 28 T cell receptor beta chains came from one sample sequenced in a study of PD-1 blockade in classical Hodgkin lymphoma. The time point was: cycle 4 day 1 (C4D1), after less than 7 weeks of nivolumab. All patients relapsed after autologous stem cell transplantation, and brentuximab vedotin exposure varied. Some clones are missing from TCRdb's copy, which holds only in-frame ones; the method was immunoSEQ multiplex PCR. The sample includes roughly 90,000 clones, approximately 86% of them seen just once. The specimen comprised peripheral blood mononuclear cells (PBMCs), sampled before the fourth cycle of nivolumab. All receptors derive from a human donor with classical Hodgkin lymphoma.

A few counts support this clone. The rearrangement joins TRBV7-9 to TRBJ1-1; D gene ambiguous. This CDR3 comprises 13 residues. Germline lookup yields CDR1 SEHNR and CDR2 FQNEAQ (reference sequence). Trimming stripped 7 bases from V and 3 bases from J, with 12 bases between. The CDR3 spells CASTRQVDTEAFF. The CDR3 DNA follows: TGTGCCAGCACTCGACAAGTGGACACTGAAGCTTTCTTT.

The chain has TRBV6-1 and TRBJ2-7; D may match TRBD1 or TRBD2 (7 bases each). This CDR3 is built from 13 residues. With 8 bases removed from V and 6 bases from J, the gap between germline ends came to 17 bases. CDR1 is MNHNS, CDR2 SASEGT, per germline. The CDR3 is CASVGQGGVEQYF. CDR3 DNA: TGTGCCAGCGTCGGCCAGGGGGGGGTCGAGCAGTACTTC.

This clone was observed once. This chain uses TRBV28 with TRBJ1-2, with TRBD1 matching over 9 bases. The germline V gene encodes CDR1 MDHEN and CDR2 SYDVKM. The CDR3 contains 15 residues. Trimming removed 4 bases from V and 6 bases from J; junction bases left unmatched: 9. CDR3 in DNA: TGTGCCAGCAGTTGGGCCGGGACAGGGATCCATGGCTACACCTTC. It is translated as CASSWAGTGIHGYTF.

The rearrangement uses TRBV19 and TRBJ1-1; D is unresolved. The CDR3 is made up of 15 amino acids. Germline V gene lookup returns CDR1 LNHDA and CDR2 SQIVND (reference sequence). V was clipped by 1 base and J by 2 bases, with 11 bases between them. The CDR3 coding sequence is TGTGCCAGTAGTATAGGTTCGGGGTACAACACTGAAGCTTTCTTT. This encodes CASSIGSGYNTEAFF.

The rearrangement joins TRBV6-5 to TRBJ2-7, with 11 bases that match TRBD2. This CDR3 has 15 amino acids. Germline lookup yields CDR1 MNHEY and CDR2 SVGAGI. Losses at the gene ends were 0 bases for V and 3 bases for J; bases not matched to a gene: 1. DNA of the CDR3: TGTGCCAGCAGTTACTCGGGACTAGCGGACTACGAGCAGTACTTC. Protein: CASSYSGLADYEQYF.

This rearrangement joins TRBV19 to TRBJ2-7, with 10 bases fitting TRBD1. V trimming: 4 bases; J trimming: 6 bases; junction bases outside the gene matches: 3. The CDR3 has 13 amino acids. The germline V gene has CDR1 LNHDA and CDR2 SQIVND (reference sequence). The CDR3 DNA sequence: TGTGCCAGTAGTAAAGACAGGGGGCCCGAGCAGTACTTC. This translates into CASSKDRGPEQYF.

The chain uses TRBV15 and TRBJ2-4, with 8 bases fitting TRBD2. Germline assignment: CDR1 LNHNV and CDR2 YYDKDF (reference sequence). V shed 1 base and J 1 base; nucleotides not matched to a gene: 6. The CDR3 covers 17 residues. CDR3: CATSRVGAGAAKNIQYF. CDR3 nucleotides: TGTGCCACCAGCAGAGTAGGAGCGGGAGCGGCCAAAAACATTCAGTACTTC.

The genes are TRBV5-5 and TRBJ1-1; 8 bases are a match to TRBD1. The junction had 5 bases not matched to a gene; V was cut back by 6 bases and J by 4 bases. The CDR3 runs to 13 residues. CDR1 is SGHKS and CDR2 is YYEKEE in the germline V gene (reference sequence). The DNA of the CDR3 is TGTGCCAGCACGCAGGGGGCAAGCACTGAAGCTTTCTTT. It codes for CASTQGASTEAFF.

The chain recombines TRBV19 with TRBJ1-2; 8 bases align to TRBD1. V lost 4 bases, J lost 8 bases, and 3 bases stayed unmatched. Germline-derived CDR1 and CDR2 are LNHDA and SQIVND (reference sequence). The CDR3 runs to 12 residues. In nucleotides, the CDR3 is TGTGCCAGTAGTAATCGGGACAGGGGCTACACCTTC. Its translation: CASSNRDRGYTF.

The chain is built from TRBV4-1 and TRBJ1-3; D may be TRBD1 (5 bases). V was shortened by 6 bases and J by 4 bases, with 13 bases between the two germline ends. CDR3 length: 14 residues. Looked up from germline, CDR1 is MGHRA and CDR2 is YSYEKL. The CDR3 DNA reads TGCGCCAGCAGGGAGGCGGGGGTGGGAAACACCATATATTTT. Amino acids: CASREAGVGNTIYF.

The rearrangement links TRBV5-5 to TRBJ2-1; 11 nucleotides line up with TRBD1. The trim removed 4 bases at V and 6 bases at J, leaving 9 bases unmatched. Germline values: CDR1 SGHKS, CDR2 YYEKEE (reference sequence). This CDR3 comprises 16 residues. The CDR3 DNA follows: TGTGCCAGCAGCCAAGGGACAGGGGGAGGTTTCAATGAGCAGTTCTTC. Translating it yields CASSQGTGGGFNEQFF.

V usage is TRBV7-8 and J usage is TRBJ2-2; D gene unclear. Deletions cut 8 bases from V and 8 bases from J, with 15 bases between. CDR3 length: 13 amino acids. Germline CDR1 reads SGHVS; CDR2 reads FQNEAQ. The CDR3 is CASAQLGAGELFF. Written as DNA, the CDR3 is TGTGCCAGCGCCCAGCTGGGTGCGGGGGAGCTGTTTTTT.

The chain couples TRBV15 to TRBJ2-7; TRBD1 might be the D (7 bases). The CDR3 runs 17 residues. V dropped 0 bases and J dropped 5 bases, with 20 bases sitting between them. Germline V gene sequence: CDR1 LNHNV, CDR2 YYDKDF (reference sequence). Here the CDR3 DNA reads TGTGCCACCAGCAGAGATCGGGGGACAGCATACCTTAACGAGCAGTACTTC. Translated: CATSRDRGTAYLNEQYF.

This clone has just a few counts. V and J are TRBV29-1 and TRBJ1-2; D uncertain. Between the trimmed V and J ends, which lost 2 bases and 4 bases, there was a span of 5 bases. The CDR3 is 11 amino acids. Germline CDR1 is SQVTM and CDR2 is ANQGSEA. The CDR3 is CSVEFTYGYTF. CDR3 coding DNA: TGCAGCGTTGAATTCACCTATGGCTACACCTTC.

The chain recombines TRBV5-4 with TRBJ1-2, with D possibly being TRBD1 (5 bases). The CDR3 is 15 residues long. In germline, CDR1 is SGHNT, CDR2 YYREEE (reference sequence). V was shortened by 1 base and J by 8 bases, with 18 bases between the two germline ends. In DNA, the CDR3 is TGTGCCAGCAGCTTGAGGGCAGGGTCAGTTGGGGGCTACACCTTC. Its translation: CASSLRAGSVGGYTF.

The V call is TRBV19, the J call TRBJ2-2; D not resolved. V dropped 0 bases and J dropped 0 bases, with 8 bases sitting between them. CDR1 and CDR2 from the germline V gene are LNHDA and SQIVND (reference sequence). The CDR3 is 16 amino acids. The CDR3 DNA sequence: TGTGCCAGTAGTATAGAGCGCAGTTCGAACACCGGGGAGCTGTTTTTT. It specifies CASSIERSSNTGELFF.

This clone was observed a handful of times. The J gene is TRBJ2-2, the V gene TRBV5-4, with TRBD1 as a possible D gene (5 bases). The CDR3 loop spans 15 amino acids. The germline gives CDR1 SGHNT, CDR2 YYREEE (reference sequence). Trimming removed 0 bases at V and 3 bases at J, with 9 bases between. Here the CDR3 reads CASSLAGSHTGELFF. The CDR3 DNA follows: TGTGCCAGCAGCTTGGCAGGGTCTCACACCGGGGAGCTGTTTTTT.

CDR3 amino acids: CASSSPSRGSNQPQHF. The CDR3 bases are TGTGCCAGTAGCTCCCCATCTCGCGGTTCCAATCAGCCCCAGCATTTT. The chain combines TRBV19 with TRBJ1-5; D remains unclear. From germline, CDR1 is LNHDA and CDR2 SQIVND (reference sequence). V lost 6 bases and J lost 3, with 18 bases in between. CDR3 length: 16 amino acids.

This clone appeared once. The chain links TRBV10-3 to TRBJ2-1; 7 positions agree with TRBD2. Looked up from germline, CDR1 is ENHRY and CDR2 is SYGVKD. The CDR3 contains 13 residues. With 7 bases clipped from V and 5 bases from J, the junction kept 5 bases outside the gene matches. The CDR3 spells CAITDGGNNEQFF. The CDR3 nucleotides are TGTGCCATCACGGACGGGGGGAACAATGAGCAGTTCTTC.

The rearrangement uses TRBV5-1 and TRBJ2-3; 10 bases line up with TRBD1. CDR3 length: 16 amino acids. J was trimmed by 3 bases and V by 5 bases; bases with no gene match: 9. CDR1 is SGHRS, CDR2 YFSETQ, per germline. CDR3 loop: CASRLPPGQGTDTQYF. Here the CDR3 DNA reads TGCGCCAGCAGACTGCCCCCGGGACAGGGGACAGATACGCAGTATTTT.

The J gene is TRBJ2-5, the V gene TRBV7-9, with 14 bases fitting TRBD2. Germline-derived CDR1 and CDR2 are SEHNR and FQNEAQ (reference sequence). This CDR3 has 16 amino acids. The V gene end was trimmed by 3 bases and the J gene end by 3 bases; junction bases not matched to a gene: 3. The CDR3 coding sequence is TGTGCCAGCAGCTTTGGACTAGCGGGGGGTGAAGAGACCCAGTACTTC. Amino acids: CASSFGLAGGEETQYF.

This chain joins TRBV5-1 and TRBJ2-7, with TRBD1 identical over 9 bases. V lost 4 bases, J lost 5 bases, and 7 bases stayed unmatched. Germline loops: CDR1 SGHRS, CDR2 YFSETQ. The CDR3 contains 14 residues. CDR3 amino acids: CASSTGTGYDEQYF. The CDR3 nucleotides are TGCGCCAGCAGCACGGGGACAGGGTACGACGAGCAGTACTTC.

The chain is built from TRBV11-2 and TRBJ2-1; 8 positions agree with TRBD2. The CDR3 contains 15 residues. Germline CDR1 and CDR2: SGHAT and FQNNGV. V dropped 5 bases and J dropped 7; count of bases not matched to a gene: 10. In nucleotides, the CDR3 is TGTGCCAGCAGCCGCGGCAGCGGGAGTTGGAATGAGCAGTTCTTC. As protein: CASSRGSGSWNEQFF.

This chain connects TRBV28 to TRBJ1-2; possible D gene TRBD1, 5 bases. V lost 6 bases and J lost 3, with 14 bases in between. This CDR3 contains 14 residues. CDR1 and CDR2 from the germline V gene are MDHEN and SYDVKM. The CDR3 sequence is CASRPWGRDYGYTF. The CDR3 coding sequence is TGTGCCAGCAGACCTTGGGGGAGGGACTATGGCTACACCTTC.

The chain links TRBV30 to TRBJ1-2; D gene ambiguous. V lost 3 bases to trimming and J lost 4 bases, with 6 bases between them. Germline CDR1 GTSNPN, CDR2 SVGIG (reference sequence). The CDR3 has 11 residues. In DNA form, the CDR3 reads TGTGCCTGGAGCCCAGGCTATGGCTACACCTTC. It specifies CAWSPGYGYTF. The whole variable domain, remainder taken from reference TRBV30 and TRBJ1-2, is SQTIHQWPATLVQPVGSPLSLECTVEGTSNPNLYWYRQAAGRGLQLLFYSVGIGQISSEVPQNLSASRPQDRQFILSSKKLLLSDSGFYLCAWSPGYGYTFGSGTRLTVV.

This sequence joins TRBV5-1 and TRBJ2-1; possibly TRBD1 for D (5 bases). Germline values: CDR1 SGHRS, CDR2 YFSETQ. V gave up 1 base and J gave up 4 bases, with 12 bases separating them. The CDR3 is 15 residues long. CDR3 sequence: CASSLIGVGYNEQFF. DNA for the CDR3: TGCGCCAGCAGCTTGATAGGGGTTGGTTACAATGAGCAGTTCTTC.

This clone was recorded a few times. This rearrangement joins TRBV10-3 to TRBJ1-1; 10 bases are a match to TRBD1. CDR1 and CDR2 from the germline V gene are ENHRY and SYGVKD. The V gene end was trimmed by 6 bases and the J gene end by 1 base; junction bases not matched to a gene: 5. The CDR3 covers 15 residues. CDR3 loop: CAIRPGDRGNTEAFF. CDR3 nucleotide sequence: TGTGCCATCAGGCCCGGGGACAGGGGGAACACTGAAGCTTTCTTT.

This clone appeared once. V usage is TRBV5-6 and J usage is TRBJ2-5; D possibly corresponds to TRBD1 (6 bases). Trimming pared 1 base from V and 3 bases from J, leaving 13 bases between. Looked up from germline, CDR1 is SGHDT and CDR2 is YYEEEE. The CDR3 covers 15 residues. DNA for the CDR3: TGTGCCAGCAGCTTGAGTTGGACAGCGAAAGAGACCCAGTACTTC. It codes for CASSLSWTAKETQYF.